This TCR beta chain stems from a study of T cell repertoires in cytomegalovirus infection. On the study more broadly: CMV infection together with matching HLA type was indicated by public TCR beta signatures.

This clonotype was seen more than once but under ten times. Its antigen is not known. A single record per CDR3 protein comes from TCRdb applying MiXCR to the reads. The profile covers 150,000 to 200,000 distinct CDR3 sequences, with about 18% appearing a single time and under 30% taken by the ten largest. Study-level points and caveats: Identification of carriers of CMV plus the relevant HLA was achieved through cumulative public TCR beta family frequency. The ex vivo response was dominated by HLA-C-restricted CMV-specific TCR beta clonotypes.

The V gene's germline CDR1 is LGHNA and CDR2 YSLEER. Trimming stripped 0 bases from V and 5 bases from J, with 13 bases between. The CDR3 length is 16 residues. The specimen was CD8+ T cells from PBMCs. The clonotype originates from a human donor in good health (CMV status not recorded). Some clones in this sample may be carry-over from other donors' samples. The chain joins TRBV4-3 to TRBJ1-4; D remains ambiguous. The CDR3 sequence is CASSQDLSLINEKLFF. Here the CDR3 DNA reads TGCGCCAGCAGCCAAGACCTGTCGCTCATCAATGAAAAACTGTTTTTT.